This T cell receptor (beta chain) emerged from a study of cytomegalovirus exposure and HLA in healthy donors. PCR amplification relied on 60 Vbeta primers (plus 13 Jbeta primers). Assay used: immunoSEQ multiplex PCR; TCRdb lists only in-frame clones, some missing. The sample carries 110,000 or so clones, around four fifths recorded once. The CDR3 consists of 15 residues. The germline V gene has CDR1 SGHNT and CDR2 YYREEE (reference sequence). Trimming stripped 2 bases from V and 4 bases from J, with 15 bases between. The sequence was collected from a woman in her 50s in good health and CMV-seropositive. The sample comprised PBMCs. The gene calls are TRBV5-4 and TRBJ2-5, with D possibly matching TRBD1 (6 bases). The CDR3 nucleotides read TGTGCCAGCAGCTTAGGGCGGCAGGGGACAGAGACCCAGTACTTC. Translated: CASSLGRQGTETQYF.